One sample yielded the 18 T cell receptor beta chains listed below, sequenced in a study of CD4 and CD8 cells across lung adenocarcinoma regions. TCRdb passed the PCR reads through MiXCR, listing each CDR3 protein once. The sample has about 14,000 distinct CDR3 sequences; roughly 40% are singletons. The sequencing input was CD4+ T cells from the center of a lung tumor. These receptor sequences come from a male donor with lung adenocarcinoma. The CD4 and CD8 labels of this study may be unreliable.

The V gene is TRBV6-1, the J gene TRBJ2-4; no definite D call. V was shortened by 5 bases and J by 13 bases, with 30 bases between the two germline ends. CDR1 and CDR2 (germline): MNHNS, SASEGT. The CDR3 has 17 amino acids. In DNA form, the CDR3 reads TGTGCCAGCAGTAGAGACCCCACGGGCGGATACAAAAATATGCAGTACTTC. Amino acids: CASSRDPTGGYKNMQYF.

Worth noting for this clonotype: Germline and junction disagree at one end, which may indicate a read error. This rearrangement joins TRBV6-5 to TRBJ2-2; D remains unclear. CDR3 length equals 15 residues. Germline assignment: CDR1 MNHEY and CDR2 SVGAGI. The CDR3 spells CASRLQSGIPEELYF. Here the CDR3 DNA reads TGTGCCAGCAGACTCCAGTCCGGAATTCCAGAGGAGCTGTATTTT.

The chain combines TRBV6-1 with TRBJ1-4, with D possibly TRBD1 on 5 matching bases. Germline lookup yields CDR1 MNHNS and CDR2 SASEGT. The CDR3 is made up of 14 amino acids. V gave up 5 bases and J gave up 8 bases, with 15 bases separating them. In DNA, the CDR3 is TGTGCCAGCAGTCCCAGGGAAGTGAGGGAAAAACTGTTTTTT. Translated: CASSPREVREKLFF.

The table lists this clonotype with a few counts. The rearrangement joins TRBV6-2 or TRBV6-3 to TRBJ2-4; 7 bases line up with TRBD2. The closer fit of TRBJ2-1 to the DNA end suggests the J call may be wrong. The CDR3 spans 12 residues. Germline lookup yields CDR1 MNHEY and CDR2 SVGEGT. This CDR3 reads CASTYTSGGQFF. CDR3 DNA: TGTGCCAGCACCTACACCTCGGGGGGGCAGTTCTTC.

The V call is TRBV6-4, the J call TRBJ2-3; 7 nucleotides match TRBD2. CDR1 and CDR2 (germline): MRHNA, SNTAGT. The CDR3 extends over 15 amino acids. The V gene end was trimmed by 9 bases and the J gene end by 12 bases; junction bases not matched to a gene: 21. The chain's CDR3 is CARGDGSGNQETQYF. The CDR3 DNA reads TGTGCCAGGGGGGACGGGAGCGGGAATCAAGAGACCCAGTATTTT.

The table lists this clonotype with a count of one. As DNA, the CDR3 is TGTGCCAGCAGTTTGGCCACAACTAATGAAAAACTGTTTTTT. This codes for CASSLATTNEKLFF. The chain carries TRBV28 and TRBJ1-4; D is undetermined. The germline V gene encodes CDR1 MDHEN and CDR2 SYDVKM. Trimming stripped 3 bases from V and 0 bases from J, with 5 bases between. The CDR3 consists of 14 residues.

In its sample, this clonotype was seen many times. CDR3 in DNA: TGTGCCAGCACAACTAGGCTAGGCGGAGAGACCCAGTACTTC. Protein: CASTTRLGGETQYF. This chain connects TRBV6-2 or TRBV6-3 to TRBJ2-5, with D perhaps matching TRBD2 (5 bases). CDR1 and CDR2 (germline): MNHEY, SVGEGT. The germline V and J ends were trimmed by 7 bases and 4 bases, with 16 bases remaining between them. This CDR3 comprises 14 residues.

This sequence joins TRBV4-2 and TRBJ2-1, with D tentatively TRBD1 (5 bases). Matching the DNA end better, TRBJ2-7 makes the J call doubtful. The CDR3 has 14 residues. Germline CDR1 reads LGHNA; CDR2 reads YNFKEQ. CDR3 sequence reads: CASSQDRDFYEQYF. As DNA, the CDR3 is TGTGCCAGCAGCCAAGACAGGGATTTCTACGAGCAGTACTTC.

Only a few counts were recorded for this clonotype. The rearrangement joins TRBV7-2 to TRBJ2-1, with 8 bases identical to TRBD2. V lost 4 bases and J lost 6; bases outside the gene matches: 2. Germline assignment: CDR1 SGHTA and CDR2 FQGNSA. This CDR3 spans 13 amino acids. CDR3 sequence: CASSSGLVNEQFF. CDR3 in DNA: TGTGCCAGCAGCTCGGGACTAGTCAATGAGCAGTTCTTC.

This clonotype has ten or more counts. The gene calls are TRBV6-1 and TRBJ1-4; D unresolved. Germline V gene sequence: CDR1 MNHNS, CDR2 SASEGT. This CDR3 is 13 amino acids long. V was cut by 5 bases and J by 8 bases, with 12 bases left in between. This CDR3 reads CASSPRANEKLFF. CDR3 coding DNA: TGTGCCAGCAGTCCTCGCGCCAACGAAAAACTGTTTTTT.

The table lists this clonotype with a few counts. The chain employs TRBV12-3 or TRBV12-4 and TRBJ2-1; 9 nucleotides match TRBD2. The CDR3 is made up of 16 amino acids. Trimming removed 3 bases from V and 3 bases from J; junction bases left unmatched: 6. The CDR3 reads CASSFETSGFYNEQFF. The DNA for the CDR3 is TGTGCCAGCAGTTTTGAAACTAGCGGGTTCTACAATGAGCAGTTCTTC.

Only a few counts were recorded for this clonotype. The chain combines TRBV10-1 with TRBJ2-3; tentative D call: TRBD2 (5 bases). Trimming removed 8 bases from V and 2 bases from J, with 17 bases in between. Germline V CDR1 and CDR2: WNHNN, SYGVQD (reference sequence). The CDR3 is 15 amino acids. CDR3 sequence (DNA): TGCGCCAGCGGCCCGAGCGGATTACTCACAGATACGCAGTATTTT. It is translated as CASGPSGLLTDTQYF.

Many counts were recorded for this clonotype. The chain is built from TRBV27 and TRBJ2-7; D perhaps matches TRBD1 (5 bases). Germline CDR1 is MNHEY and CDR2 is SMNVEV (reference sequence). V was trimmed by 2 bases and J by 4 bases, leaving 12 bases between them. This CDR3 has 14 amino acids. The CDR3 here is CASSLVVGDYEQYF. Written as DNA, the CDR3 is TGTGCCAGCAGTTTAGTCGTAGGGGATTACGAGCAGTACTTC.

The chain is built from TRBV4-2 and TRBJ2-1; 9 positions match TRBD2. The germline gives CDR1 LGHNA, CDR2 YNFKEQ. The CDR3 spans 14 residues. The junction had 9 bases not matched to a gene; V was cut back by 3 bases and J by 12 bases. Here the CDR3 reads CASSQGASGRRQFF. The CDR3 DNA sequence: TGTGCCAGCAGCCAGGGGGCGAGCGGGAGGCGGCAGTTCTTC.

The rearrangement joins TRBV27 to TRBJ2-1; a weak D match, TRBD1 (6 bases). The V end was cut by 10 bases, the J end by 5 bases, with 9 bases between. CDR1 is MNHEY, CDR2 SMNVEV, per germline (reference sequence). The CDR3 runs to 11 residues. CDR3 sequence: CAIGQNNEQFF. The CDR3 region has the DNA TGTGCCATCGGACAGAACAATGAGCAGTTCTTC.

The rearrangement uses TRBV6-1 and TRBJ2-3, with 7 bases matching TRBD2. J was trimmed by 0 bases and V by 4 bases; bases with no gene match: 4. CDR1 is MNHNS, CDR2 SASEGT, per germline. This CDR3 has 15 amino acids. CDR3 bases: TGTGCCAGCAGTGGCGGGAGACCAAGCACAGATACGCAGTATTTT. Protein sequence: CASSGGRPSTDTQYF.

This clonotype turned up a few times. CDR3 sequence: CASSSDSLGPSFYNEQFF. The CDR3 DNA is TGTGCCAGCAGTTCCGACAGCCTCGGTCCAAGCTTCTACAATGAGCAGTTCTTC. The chain links TRBV6-5 to TRBJ2-1; D might be TRBD1 (5 bases). The CDR3 is 18 amino acids. Germline V gene lookup returns CDR1 MNHEY and CDR2 SVGAGI. Between the trimmed V and J ends, which lost 4 bases and 3 bases, there was a span of 22 bases.

V and J are TRBV3-1 and TRBJ2-1, with unresolved D. Germline lookup yields CDR1 LGHDT and CDR2 YNNKEL (reference sequence). The CDR3 extends over 15 amino acids. V gave up 0 bases and J gave up 7 bases, with 13 bases separating them. CDR3 DNA sequence: TGTGCCAGCAGCCAAGAAGTAGGCTACCCTAATGAGCAGTTCTTC. Protein product: CASSQEVGYPNEQFF.